This T cell receptor (beta chain) was found in a study of regulatory T cells in long-lasting Graves disease. The study's findings and limits: The TCR repertoire of persistent Graves' patients was less diverse than that of newly diagnosed ones.

In building TCR beta libraries, iRepertoire HTBI primers were used together with Arm-PCR of CDR3 regions. TCRdb reprocessed the multiplex PCR reads via MiXCR and lists one record per CDR3 protein. The sample comprises 400,000 to 500,000 distinct CDR3 sequences, roughly 15% of which are singletons, and about 23% rests with the top ten. As for time point: newly diagnosed GD, antithyroid drugs for less than 3 months. Researchers made the TCR library from RNA that was extracted from PBMCs. The CDR3 consists of 13 residues. Germline V gene lookup returns CDR1 SNHLY and CDR2 FYNNEI. V was pared by 6 bases and J by 10 bases, with 6 bases of the junction left unmatched. A remark on this clonotype: Its antigen is not identified.

This sample also appeared in a second study, on T cells in Graves' hyperthyroidism and ophthalmopathy.

The chain couples TRBV2 to TRBJ1-6; TRBD1 agrees at 7 bases. The material was peripheral blood mononuclear cells (PBMCs), obtained at new diagnosis, from a patient treated with antithyroid drugs. This TCR derives from a woman between 18 and 30 years old with Graves disease. DNA of the CDR3: TGTGCCAGCAGAACGGACAGGCTGTCACCCCTCCACTTT. Translated, it gives CASRTDRLSPLHF.